The next 5 T cell receptor beta chains were all read from a single sample in a study of T cell clonality in common variable immunodeficiency. TCRdb's table, derived via immunoSEQ multiplex PCR, lists solely in-frame clones and lacks some. The sample includes approximately 81,000 clones, none of them occurring once. Sequences were obtained from peripheral blood mononuclear cells. These receptors all stem from a person aged 18 to 75 in good health.

This clone was observed many times. The read terminates 3 residues ahead of where the CDR3 ends, so the germline J gene completes it. The V call is TRBV29-1, the J call TRBJ2-7; TRBD2 agrees at 12 bases. Trimming removed 4 bases from V and 4 bases from J; junction bases left unmatched: 5. The CDR3 spans 14 residues. Germline assignment: CDR1 SQVTM and CDR2 ANQGSEA. The sequenced part of the CDR3 DNA is TGCAGCGTTGTCCGGACTAGCGGGACATACGAG. Its protein product is CSVVRTSGTYE. The full CDR3 is CSVVRTSGTYEQYF.

This clone was picked up many times. With the read ending 3 residues before the CDR3 end, the germline J gene is used to fill in that end. The rearrangement uses TRBV10-3 and TRBJ2-3; a possible D gene is TRBD1 (5 bases). The length of the CDR3 is 15 residues. The germline CDR1 and CDR2 sequences are ENHRY and SYGVKD. V shed 8 bases and J shed 5 bases, with 20 bases lying between them. Partial CDR3 DNA: TGTGCCATCTCCCCCAAGGGGAACAAGGAAGATACG. This gives the protein CAISPKGNKEDT. The entire CDR3 sequence reads CAISPKGNKEDTQYF.

This clone occurred many times. The CDR3 extends 3 residues past the end of the read, so its final part is completed from the germline J gene. The rearrangement uses TRBV7-3 and TRBJ1-5; possibly TRBD1 for D (5 bases). Germline values: CDR1 SGHTA, CDR2 FQGTGA. V lost 5 bases and J 6 bases, leaving 11 bases between the germline ends. CDR3 length: 13 amino acids. The covered CDR3 bases are TGTGCCAGCAGCCCTCGGGGGGGTCAGCCC. This codes for CASSPRGGQP. In full, the CDR3 is CASSPRGGQPQHF.

Comment on this clone: The sequence runs out 3 residues before the end of the CDR3; the remainder is reconstructed from the germline J gene. J is TRBJ2-1 and V is TRBV11-3, with 14 bases that match TRBD2. The CDR3 loop spans 14 amino acids. Losses at the gene ends were 4 bases for V and 9 bases for J; bases not matched to a gene: 2. CDR1 SGHNT and CDR2 YENEEA come from the germline V gene. CDR3 bases read: TGTGCCAGCAGCTCGGGACTAGCGGGAGTTGAG. Protein sequence: CASSSGLAGVE. The full CDR3 protein is CASSSGLAGVEQFF.

Concerning this clone itself: Sequencing ends 3 residues short of the CDR3 end; the germline J gene provides the rest. The chain joins TRBV19 to TRBJ2-3; 9 bases align to TRBD2. The germline V gene encodes CDR1 LNHDA and CDR2 SQIVND (reference sequence). This CDR3 is built from 17 residues. J was trimmed by 3 bases and V by 3 bases; bases with no gene match: 10. The covered CDR3 bases are TGTGCCAGTAGTATTCGTGTTAGCGGGAGAGTAACAGATACG. As protein: CASSIRVSGRVTDT. The full CDR3 sequence reads CASSIRVSGRVTDTQYF.